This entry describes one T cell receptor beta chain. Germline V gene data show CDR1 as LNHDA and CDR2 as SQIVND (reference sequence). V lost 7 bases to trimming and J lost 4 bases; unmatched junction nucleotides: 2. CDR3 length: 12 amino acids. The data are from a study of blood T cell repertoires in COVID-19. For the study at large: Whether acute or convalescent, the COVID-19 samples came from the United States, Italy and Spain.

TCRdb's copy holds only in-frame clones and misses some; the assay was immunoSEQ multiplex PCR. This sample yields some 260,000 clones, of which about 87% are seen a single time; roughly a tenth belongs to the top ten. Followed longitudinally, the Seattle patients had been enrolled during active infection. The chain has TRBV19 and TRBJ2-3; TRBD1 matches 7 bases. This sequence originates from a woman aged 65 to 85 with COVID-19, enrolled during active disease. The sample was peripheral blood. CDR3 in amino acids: CASNDRADTQYF. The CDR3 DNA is TGTGCCAGTAATGACAGGGCAGATACGCAGTATTTT.